The 24 T cell receptor beta chains below all came from one sample that was sequenced in a study of blood T cell dynamics during melanoma immunotherapy (dated by TCRdb to 2020 to 2022). Libraries came from the immunoSEQ multiplex PCR assay. The table was pulled from immuneACCESS by TCRdb, which kept in-frame rearrangements only. Such tables lose some clones; where checked, under half of the loss comes from unresolved V genes, and the rest has no known cause. The table for this sample lists about 18,000 clones; 91% of them were counted only once. The ten largest make up about 1.8% of the sample. Per the publication, the time point label means: pre-treatment baseline. Sequenced here: blood, sampled from a patient treated with checkpoint blockade. All receptors come from a human donor with melanoma.

J is TRBJ1-2 and V is TRBV7-2; 7 bases line up with TRBD1. The CDR3 length is 13 residues. CDR1 and CDR2 (germline): SGHTA, FQGNSA. The junction had 8 bases not matched to a gene; V was cut back by 5 bases and J by 8 bases. The CDR3 loop reads CASSQTNRGGYTF. CDR3 DNA sequence: TGTGCCAGCAGCCAGACAAACAGGGGAGGCTACACCTTC.

Only a few counts were recorded for this clone. CDR3 region: CASSPDRGQETQYF. The DNA of the CDR3 is TGTGCCAGCTCCCCTGACAGGGGCCAAGAGACCCAGTACTTC. The rearrangement links TRBV18 to TRBJ2-5, with 8 bases lining up with TRBD1. Germline trimming cut 6 bases from V and 1 base from J; bases unmatched to any gene: 4. CDR1 KGHSH and CDR2 LQKENI come from the germline V gene. The CDR3 consists of 14 residues.

The chain uses TRBV27 and TRBJ1-1, with 11 nucleotides matching TRBD1. CDR3 length equals 16 residues. Germline V gives CDR1 MNHEY, CDR2 SMNVEV (reference sequence). The V segment lost 5 bases and the J segment 1 base; nucleotides outside the gene matches: 6. The CDR3 region is CASSPDRGLGNTEAFF. The CDR3, as DNA: TGTGCCAGCAGTCCGGACAGGGGGCTAGGGAACACTGAAGCTTTCTTT.

The rearrangement joins TRBV28 to TRBJ2-1; 8 bases align to TRBD2. The CDR3 contains 18 residues. V was pared by 5 bases and J by 9 bases, with 21 bases of the junction left unmatched. Germline V lookup: CDR1 MDHEN, CDR2 SYDVKM. The CDR3: CASSELTRTSPQGREQFF. CDR3 DNA: TGTGCCAGCAGTGAACTAACCCGGACTAGCCCTCAGGGTCGTGAGCAGTTCTTC.

This chain connects TRBV5-1 to TRBJ1-1; D is perhaps TRBD1 (6 bases). There are 14 residues in the CDR3. Trimming removed 6 bases at V and 0 bases at J, with 12 bases between. The germline V gene has CDR1 SGHRS and CDR2 YFSETQ. The CDR3 reads CASTEGGMNTEAFF. DNA of the CDR3: TGCGCCAGCACCGAGGGGGGAATGAACACTGAAGCTTTCTTT.

The V gene is TRBV2, the J gene TRBJ1-3; maybe TRBD1 (5 bases). Germline loops: CDR1 SNHLY, CDR2 FYNNEI. Trimming took off 5 bases at V and 4 bases at J, with 18 bases between the two ends. The CDR3 is 16 amino acids. CDR3 coding DNA: TGTGCCAGCAGTTACGAGTACAGGATTTCGGGAAACACCATATATTTT. Residues: CASSYEYRISGNTIYF.

The chain has TRBV2 and TRBJ2-2; weak D call: TRBD2 (6 bases). Trimming took off 7 bases at V and 5 bases at J, with 20 bases between the two ends. Per germline, CDR1 SNHLY and CDR2 FYNNEI. The CDR3 totals 16 residues. CDR3 bases: TGTGCCAGCAAGACGGACGGGGGTTATCGGACCGGGGAGCTGTTTTTT. Protein: CASKTDGGYRTGELFF.

This clone was recorded a few times. The J gene is TRBJ2-7, the V gene TRBV7-8; TRBD1 aligns across 7 bases. The CDR3 spans 14 residues. The germline V gene encodes CDR1 SGHVS and CDR2 FQNEAQ. With 0 bases clipped from V and 6 bases from J, the junction kept 5 bases outside the gene matches. CDR3 DNA sequence: TGTGCCAGCAGCTTAGCGGGCAGGGACAGCGAGCAGTACTTC. This codes for CASSLAGRDSEQYF. Supplemented by reference TRBV7-8 and TRBJ2-7, the full variable domain reads GAGVSQSPRYKVAKRGQDVALRCDPISGHVSLFWYQQALGQGPEFLTYFQNEAQLDKSGLPSDRFFAERPEGSVSTLKIQRTQQEDSAVYLCASSLAGRDSEQYFGPGTRLTVT.

The V gene is TRBV30, the J gene TRBJ1-2; tentative D call: TRBD1 (5 bases). Germline lookup yields CDR1 GTSNPN and CDR2 SVGIG (reference sequence). The CDR3 is made up of 16 amino acids. Trimming removed 0 bases from V and 3 bases from J, with 17 bases in between. Here the CDR3 reads CAWSVNWAGKDYGYTF. CDR3 bases: TGTGCCTGGAGTGTAAATTGGGCAGGGAAGGACTATGGCTACACCTTC.

The CDR3 DNA reads as TGTGCCAGCAGTTACGCGGGACTCGATGTGGCTTTCTTT. This translates into CASSYAGLDVAFF. The chain has TRBV6-5 and TRBJ1-1, with a tentative D call TRBD1 (5 bases). V shed 2 bases and J shed 11 bases, with 15 bases lying between them. The CDR3 has 13 residues. From germline, CDR1 is MNHEY and CDR2 SVGAGI.

The rearrangement uses TRBV7-2 and TRBJ2-5; 12 nucleotides match TRBD2. This CDR3 contains 17 residues. V lost 2 bases, J lost 6 bases, and 10 bases stayed unmatched. The germline V gene has CDR1 SGHTA and CDR2 FQGNSA. The CDR3 loop is CASSLSVTSGSGKTQYF. CDR3 nucleotide sequence: TGTGCCAGCAGCTTAAGTGTGACTAGCGGGAGCGGGAAGACCCAGTACTTC.

This chain joins TRBV7-9 and TRBJ2-7; no firm D call. Germline V gene sequence: CDR1 SEHNR, CDR2 FQNEAQ (reference sequence). The CDR3 contains 11 residues. V was shortened by 8 bases and J by 2 bases, with 7 bases between the two germline ends. CDR3: CASSRTYEQYF. The CDR3 nucleotides read TGTGCCAGCTCCAGGACCTACGAGCAGTACTTC.

This clone was detected only once. This chain connects TRBV29-1 to TRBJ2-1, with no clear D. The CDR3 loop spans 14 amino acids. The V and J ends lost 6 bases and 4 bases respectively, with 16 bases between them. The germline V gene has CDR1 SQVTM and CDR2 ANQGSEA. The CDR3 sequence: CSVLVMGLYNEQFF. The CDR3 DNA follows: TGCAGCGTCCTAGTTATGGGCCTTTACAATGAGCAGTTCTTC.

The V call is TRBV9, the J call TRBJ2-5, with a weak D call TRBD1 (6 bases). From germline, CDR1 is SGDLS and CDR2 YYNGEE. The V end lost 6 bases, the J end lost 1 base, and 13 bases lay between the germline ends. The CDR3 has 14 amino acids. The CDR3 nucleotides read TGTGCCAGCAATGGGGGCGCGCTCCAAGAGACCCAGTACTTC. Amino acids: CASNGGALQETQYF. The whole variable domain, remainder taken from reference TRBV9 and TRBJ2-5, is DSGVTQTPKHLITATGQRVTLRCSPRSGDLSVYWYQQSLDQGLQFLIQYYNGEERAKGNILERFSAQQFPDLHSELNLSSLELGDSALYFCASNGGALQETQYFGPGTRLLVL.

The chain employs TRBV9 and TRBJ1-1; 8 nucleotides match TRBD1. V dropped 0 bases and J dropped 4; count of bases not matched to a gene: 11. This CDR3 has 17 amino acids. Germline CDR1 and CDR2: SGDLS and YYNGEE. The CDR3 loop reads CASSVGTGTPRGTEAFF. The CDR3 DNA reads TGTGCCAGCAGCGTAGGGACAGGGACCCCAAGGGGCACTGAAGCTTTCTTT.

J is TRBJ2-2 and V is TRBV6-5; TRBD2 matches at 7 bases. The length of the CDR3 is 13 residues. The germline V gene encodes CDR1 MNHEY and CDR2 SVGAGI. V lost 10 bases and J lost 6; bases outside the gene matches: 8. CDR3 residues: CAIGGTIPGELFF. The CDR3 region has the DNA TGTGCCATCGGGGGGACGATTCCCGGGGAGCTGTTTTTT.

V is TRBV28 and J is TRBJ2-2; 14 bases are shared with TRBD2. V gave up 0 bases and J gave up 6 bases; unmatched junction bases: 3. This CDR3 is 17 amino acids long. Germline CDR1 reads MDHEN; CDR2 reads SYDVKM. CDR3 in DNA: TGTGCCAGCAGTTTATGGAGACTAGCGGGGGGGCCCGGGGAGCTGTTTTTT. Protein: CASSLWRLAGGPGELFF.

This clone was found once. This chain connects TRBV2 to TRBJ2-3; D ambiguous. Trimming cost V 5 bases and J 0 bases, with 12 bases left between them. This CDR3 comprises 15 residues. Germline V gene data show CDR1 as SNHLY and CDR2 as FYNNEI. The CDR3 DNA reads TGTGCCAGCAGTCCTGACACATACAGCACAGATACGCAGTATTTT. Translating it yields CASSPDTYSTDTQYF.

Details on this clone: One end of the junction is discordant with germline, which a read error may explain. V usage is TRBV7-9 and J usage is TRBJ1-6; TRBD1 might be the D (5 bases). The CDR3 has 17 residues. The V gene's germline CDR1 is SEHNR and CDR2 FQNEAQ (reference sequence). CDR3 amino acids: CASSLASGTVPNSPLHF. CDR3 DNA: TGTGCCAGCAGCCTAGCCTCCGGGACTGTCCCCAATTCACCCCTCCACTTT.

V is TRBV6-5 and J is TRBJ1-2, with D possibly TRBD1 on 6 matching bases. Between the trimmed V and J ends, which lost 8 bases and 2 bases, there was a span of 9 bases. CDR1 is MNHEY and CDR2 is SVGAGI in the germline V gene. This CDR3 spans 12 amino acids. The CDR3 region has the DNA TGTGCCAGCCGGGACACCAACTATGGCTACACCTTC. It is translated as CASRDTNYGYTF.

The J gene is TRBJ1-5, the V gene TRBV4-1; 7 bases align to TRBD1. The CDR3 loop spans 15 amino acids. Unmatched junction bases numbered 8, after V lost 8 bases and J lost 1 base. Per the germline V gene, CDR1 is MGHRA and CDR2 is YSYEKL. CDR3 nucleotide sequence: TGCGCCAGCGGCGAAAAACAGGGGAGCAATCAGCCCCAGCATTTT. It yields the protein CASGEKQGSNQPQHF.

This clone was counted between two and nine times. The V and J genes are TRBV6-7 and TRBJ1-6; D is undetermined. TRBV6-7 is sorted into the ORF group, with uncertain function. V dropped 2 bases and J dropped 9 bases, with 17 bases sitting between them. CDR3 length: 16 residues. In nucleotides, the CDR3 is TGTGCCAGCAGTTACAAGGGCAACCATTTGGGTTCACCCCTCCACTTT. Protein sequence: CASSYKGNHLGSPLHF.

The chain is built from TRBV5-1 and TRBJ2-5; 15 bases agree with TRBD2. This CDR3 has 16 residues. V shed 5 bases and J 3 bases; nucleotides not matched to a gene: 5. CDR1 SGHRS and CDR2 YFSETQ come from the germline V gene. CDR3 sequence: CASRRTSGGAEETQYF. The CDR3, as DNA: TGCGCCAGCAGGCGGACTAGCGGGGGGGCGGAAGAGACCCAGTACTTC.

The V call is TRBV11-1, the J call TRBJ1-1; 7 bases map to TRBD1. V shed 5 bases, J shed 8 bases, and the junction held 11 bases outside the gene matches. There are 14 residues in the CDR3. CDR1 and CDR2 (germline): SGHAT, FQDESV (reference sequence). CDR3 nucleotide sequence: TGTGCCAGCAGCCCCCCGAGACAGGGTCCCGAAGCTTTCTTT. Amino acids: CASSPPRQGPEAFF.